This passage covers 9 T cell receptor beta chains from one sample sequenced in a study of T cells in Graves' hyperthyroidism and ophthalmopathy (dated by TCRdb to between 2018 and 2021). The library relied on multiplex PCR. The reads were generated on an Illumina HiSeq 2000. The TCR beta CDR3 regions were amplified from the RNA transcripts. The TCR CDR3 was subjected to a first round of RT-PCR using the HTBI primer set and the Qiagen OneStep RT-PCR kit. The public reads were quality trimmed at Q25 with fastp and then assembled into clones with MiXCR by TCRdb, keeping productive beta chains. Entries are consolidated by CDR3 protein sequence, retaining the most common genes and DNA. The sample has 480,000 or so distinct CDR3 sequences on record, 14% of them singletons. About a sixth of the sample is in the top ten clones. Sequencing was performed on blood. The origin of the receptors is a woman younger than 30 with Graves' hyperthyroidism.

This clonotype was seen at least ten times. The rearrangement uses TRBV6-2 or TRBV6-3 and TRBJ2-3; D is undetermined. The germline gives CDR1 MNHEY, CDR2 SVGEGT. The ends were cut back, 0 bases at V and 0 bases at J, with 16 bases in the middle. There are 18 residues in the CDR3. The CDR3 loop reads CASSYSSWGTRSTDTQYF. CDR3 DNA sequence: TGTGCCAGCAGTTACTCGAGTTGGGGAACCCGTAGCACAGATACGCAGTATTTT.

This clonotype was picked up many times. This CDR3 reads CAWTRSGGYTF. The CDR3 DNA reads as TGTGCCTGGACCCGTTCAGGTGGCTACACCTTC. The chain is built from TRBV30 and TRBJ1-2, with D unresolved. This CDR3 is 11 amino acids long. The V gene's germline CDR1 is GTSNPN and CDR2 SVGIG (reference sequence). Trimming pared 4 bases from V and 7 bases from J, leaving 10 bases between.

The chain joins TRBV6-2 or TRBV6-3 to TRBJ2-1; a weak D match, TRBD2 (6 bases). V lost 7 bases and J 9 bases, leaving 16 bases between the germline ends. Germline values: CDR1 MNHEY, CDR2 SVGEGT. The CDR3 has 13 amino acids. The CDR3 DNA reads TGTGCCAGCACGAACGGGGGTCAGAGTGAGCAGTTCTTC. This sequence encodes CASTNGGQSEQFF.

V is TRBV4-1 and J is TRBJ2-1, with D unclear. This CDR3 is built from 12 residues. V was clipped by 1 base and J by 8 bases, with 6 bases between them. CDR1 and CDR2 from the germline V gene are MGHRA and YSYEKL. The CDR3 spells CASSQGRYEQFF. CDR3 DNA sequence: TGCGCCAGCAGCCAAGGCAGGTATGAGCAGTTCTTC.

This clonotype was counted many times. The chain links TRBV9 to TRBJ2-7; tentatively, D is TRBD2 (6 bases). Trimming removed 0 bases from V and 4 bases from J, with 11 bases in between. The CDR3 totals 14 residues. The germline V gene has CDR1 SGDLS and CDR2 YYNGEE. CDR3 in amino acids: CASSVDRGSYEQYF. Written as DNA, the CDR3 is TGTGCCAGCAGCGTAGATCGGGGGTCGTACGAGCAGTACTTC. The complete variable domain, with remaining parts taken from reference TRBV9 and TRBJ2-7, reads DSGVTQTPKHLITATGQRVTLRCSPRSGDLSVYWYQQSLDQGLQFLIQYYNGEERAKGNILERFSAQQFPDLHSELNLSSLELGDSALYFCASSVDRGSYEQYFGPGTRLTVT.

The rearrangement joins TRBV20-1 to TRBJ1-5; 8 nucleotides line up with TRBD1. The length of the CDR3 is 16 residues. Losses at the gene ends were 1 base for V and 7 bases for J; bases not matched to a gene: 12. Germline-derived CDR1 and CDR2 are DFQATT and SNEGSKA (reference sequence). The CDR3 loop reads CSARAPGQVSDQPQHF. CDR3 nucleotides: TGCAGTGCTAGAGCCCCGGGACAGGTCTCCGACCAGCCCCAGCATTTT.

There are many counts of this clonotype. The chain uses TRBV7-8 and TRBJ2-2; D is possibly TRBD1 (6 bases). V gave up 0 bases and J gave up 3 bases, with 8 bases separating them. The germline gives CDR1 SGHVS, CDR2 FQNEAQ. The CDR3 runs 15 residues. This chain's CDR3 is CASSLAGGYTGELFF. CDR3 nucleotides: TGTGCCAGCAGCTTAGCAGGGGGATACACCGGGGAGCTGTTTTTT.

Comment on this clonotype: A much larger clone sits a single nucleotide away, making a read error possible. This chain uses TRBV12-3 or TRBV12-4 with TRBJ2-5; 9 nucleotides match TRBD1. CDR3 length equals 17 residues. This CDR3 is CATSLATNRGRWETQYF. The CDR3 coding sequence is TGTGCCACCAGTTTAGCCACTAACAGGGGGCGATGGGAGACCCAGTACTTC.

This clonotype was found many times. This chain links TRBV27 with TRBJ2-2; no firm D call. The CDR3 covers 14 residues. CDR1 MNHEY and CDR2 SMNVEV come from the germline V gene (reference sequence). V dropped 1 base and J dropped 6 bases, with 9 bases sitting between them. This CDR3 is CASSLFLGSGELFF. The DNA for the CDR3 is TGTGCCAGCAGTTTATTTCTGGGCTCCGGGGAGCTGTTTTTT.